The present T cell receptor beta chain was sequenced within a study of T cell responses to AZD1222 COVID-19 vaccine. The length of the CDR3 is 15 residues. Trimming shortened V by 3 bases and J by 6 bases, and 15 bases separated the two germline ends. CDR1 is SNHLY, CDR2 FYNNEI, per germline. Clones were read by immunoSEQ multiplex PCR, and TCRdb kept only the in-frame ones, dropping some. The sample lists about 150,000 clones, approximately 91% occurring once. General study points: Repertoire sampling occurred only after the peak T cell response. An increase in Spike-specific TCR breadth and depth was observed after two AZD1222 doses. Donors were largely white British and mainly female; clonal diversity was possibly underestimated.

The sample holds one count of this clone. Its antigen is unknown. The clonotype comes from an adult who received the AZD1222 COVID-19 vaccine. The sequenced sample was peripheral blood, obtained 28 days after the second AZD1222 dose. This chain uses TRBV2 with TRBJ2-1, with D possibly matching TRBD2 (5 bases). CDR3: CASSDRQLGSNEQFF. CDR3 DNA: TGTGCCAGCAGTGACCGCCAACTAGGATCCAATGAGCAGTTCTTC.